This T cell receptor beta chain is drawn from a study of blood T cell repertoires in COVID-19. Generated by immunoSEQ multiplex PCR, the TCRdb table keeps only in-frame clones and is missing some. The table has about 240,000 clones, 85% to 90% seen once. This CDR3 is built from 16 residues. Trimming took off 5 bases at V and 3 bases at J, with 20 bases between the two ends. The germline V gene has CDR1 SGHTA and CDR2 FQGTGA. This clonotype originated in a woman aged 40 to 50 who had recovered from COVID-19. V usage is TRBV7-3 and J usage is TRBJ2-7, with D perhaps TRBD2 (6 bases). Material: peripheral blood. The CDR3, as DNA: TGTGCCAGCAGCCAGGGCCCCGGGGGATTTGGCTACGAGCAGTACTTC. Amino acid sequence: CASSQGPGGFGYEQYF.